These T cell receptor beta chains were read from a single sample in a study of blood T cell repertoires in COVID-19. Produced via immunoSEQ multiplex PCR; TCRdb's table is partial and in-frame only. This sample carries about 47,000 clones, approximately 88% of them seen once, and the ten largest clones take approximately 2.5%. The sample was peripheral blood. These receptors came from a man aged 50-60 years with acute or convalescent COVID-19. The CDR3 runs from the conserved cysteine through the conserved F or W. A D gene is named only where the DNA matches it firmly. Expanded clones are given a class, and other clones once, few, many or no size at all.

size	V	J	D	CDR3	DNA
few	TRBV19	TRBJ1-1	TRBD1	CASSLSGTGEAFF	TGTGCCAGTAGTCTTTCTGGGACAGGGGAAGCTTTCTTT
.	TRBV30	TRBJ2-5	TRBD2	CAWRGVAGHPGETQYF	TGTGCCTGGAGAGGGGTAGCGGGGCACCCCGGGGAGACCCAGTACTTC
.	TRBV29-1	TRBJ2-3	TRBD1	CSFGQGKDTQYF	TGCAGCTTCGGACAGGGCAAAGATACGCAGTATTTT
.	TRBV20-1	TRBJ1-6	.	CSASVGTRNSPLHF	TGCAGTGCTAGTGTCGGGACAAGAAATTCACCCCTCCACTTT
.	TRBV30	TRBJ1-1	.	CAWSVLGHGDTEAFF	TGTGCCTGGAGTGTATTGGGCCACGGGGACACTGAAGCTTTCTTT
.	TRBV4-2	TRBJ2-1	TRBD2	CASSQNSGAYNEQFF	TGTGCCAGCAGCCAAAATAGCGGGGCTTACAATGAGCAGTTCTTC
.	TRBV19	TRBJ2-7	.	CASSASGGRYEQYF	TGTGCCAGTAGTGCTTCCGGGGGGCGATACGAGCAGTACTTC
.	TRBV9	TRBJ1-1	.	CASSVVDRNTEAFF	TGTGCCAGCAGCGTAGTGGACAGGAACACTGAAGCTTTCTTT
.	TRBV5-6	TRBJ1-4	TRBD1	CASSFSGTGVEKLFF	TGTGCCAGCAGCTTTTCCGGGACAGGGGTTGAAAAACTGTTTTTT
once	TRBV19	TRBJ2-3	TRBD2	CASSMGLADTDTQYF	TGTGCCAGTAGTATGGGACTAGCGGATACAGATACGCAGTATTTT
.	TRBV5-1	TRBJ1-4	.	CASSLGGQGEKLFF	TGCGCCAGCAGCTTGGGGGGGCAGGGTGAAAAACTGTTTTTT
.	TRBV19	TRBJ1-4	TRBD1	CASSMGTGPGEKLFF	TGTGCCAGTAGTATGGGGACAGGACCGGGGGAAAAACTGTTTTTT
.	TRBV10-3	TRBJ2-3	TRBD2	CAISESSRSGGAGGAGDTQYF	TGTGCCATCAGTGAGTCGTCGAGAAGCGGGGGGGCAGGTGGGGCGGGAGATACGCAGTATTTT
.	TRBV27	TRBJ2-3	.	CASSPLTGFGTDTQYF	TGTGCCAGCAGTCCACTCACAGGGTTTGGCACAGATACGCAGTATTTT
.	TRBV7-9	TRBJ2-7	.	CASSLVGAGHEQYF	TGTGCCAGCAGCTTAGTTGGGGCCGGCCACGAGCAGTACTTC
once	TRBV6-7	TRBJ1-3	.	CASSYVSVSGNTIYF	TGTGCCAGCAGTTATGTGAGTGTCTCTGGAAACACCATATATTTT